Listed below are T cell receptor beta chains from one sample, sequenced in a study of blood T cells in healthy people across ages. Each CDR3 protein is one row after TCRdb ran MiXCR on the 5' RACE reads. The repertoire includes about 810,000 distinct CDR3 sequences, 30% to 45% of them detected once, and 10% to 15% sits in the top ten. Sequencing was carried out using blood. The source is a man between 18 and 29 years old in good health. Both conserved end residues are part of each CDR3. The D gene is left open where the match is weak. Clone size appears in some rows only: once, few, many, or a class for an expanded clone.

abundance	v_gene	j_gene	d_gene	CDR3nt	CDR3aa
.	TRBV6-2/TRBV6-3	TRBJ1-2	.	TGTGCCACCAAAGACCGGGACGGCAACTATGGCTACACCTTC	CATKDRDGNYGYTF
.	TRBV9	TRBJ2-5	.	TGTGCCAGCAGCGTAGGGGTAGCTACGGAGACCCAGTACTTC	CASSVGVATETQYF
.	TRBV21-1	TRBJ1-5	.	TGTGCCAGCAGCAACAGACAGGGATGCAATCAGCCCCAGCATTTT	CASSNRQGCNQPQHF
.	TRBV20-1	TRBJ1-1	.	TGCAGTGCTAGATTTGCGGGTCCGAACACTGAAGCTTTCTTT	CSARFAGPNTEAFF
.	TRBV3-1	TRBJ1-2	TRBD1	TGTGCCGGCAGCCAAGGACAGGGGAGCTATGGCTACACCTTC	CAGSQGQGSYGYTF
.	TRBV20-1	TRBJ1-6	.	TGCAGTGCTAGAGAATTTGGGCGGCAGGGGTCGCGGTCTTCACCCCTCCACTTT	CSAREFGRQGSRSSPLHF
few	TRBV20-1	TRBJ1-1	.	TGCGGTGCTCCCCGAAGGAGGACTGAAGCTTTCTTT	CGAPRRRTEAFF
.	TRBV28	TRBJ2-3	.	TGTGCCAGCAGGGCGTGGGGGTACACAGATACGCAGTATTTT	CASRAWGYTDTQYF
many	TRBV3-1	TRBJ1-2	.	TGTGCCAGCAGCCCGACCCCCAACTATGGCTACACCTTC	CASSPTPNYGYTF
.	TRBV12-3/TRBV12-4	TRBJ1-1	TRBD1	TGTGCCAGCAGTCCGGGGACAGCTCTTCCTGAAGCTTTCTTT	CASSPGTALPEAFF
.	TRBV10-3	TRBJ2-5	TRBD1	TGTGCCATCAGCGGGGGGACAGGGAACCAAGAGACCCAGTACTTC	CAISGGTGNQETQYF